This T cell receptor (beta chain) was sequenced in a study of cytomegalovirus exposure and HLA in healthy donors. Study-wide results and caveats: Rare TCR sequences predominated, though certain public TCRs were found in many donors.

In the PCR, 60 Vbeta and 13 Jbeta primers were used. The repertoire was sequenced with immunoSEQ multiplex PCR; TCRdb's copy has only in-frame clones and lacks some. The sample gives about 160,000 clones, roughly 85% of which show up once; about 2% is in the top ten. This clone was observed once. The antigen is undetermined. Input material: PBMCs. The receptor comes from a man between 18 and 29 years old in good health and CMV-seropositive.

CDR3 sequence reads: CASSYGTGDDSPLHF. Written as DNA, the CDR3 is TGTGCCAGCAGTTACGGGACAGGGGACGATTCACCCCTCCACTTT. This chain uses TRBV6-5 with TRBJ1-6, with 10 bases lining up with TRBD1. From germline, CDR1 is MNHEY and CDR2 SVGAGI. Trimming took 2 bases from V and 8 from J; bases not matched to a gene: 3. The CDR3 length is 15 residues.